This is a list of T cell receptor beta chains from one sample in a study of a mutant IDH1 vaccine in newly diagnosed glioma. The protocol was immunoSEQ multiplex PCR, while the TCRdb copy is restricted to in-frame clones and leaves out a portion. The data contain 65,000 to 85,000 clones, about 87% of them singletons. Antigens of these TCRs are unknown. The sample in question was PBMCs, obtained from a glioma patient whose treatment included an IDH1 peptide vaccine. The receptors originated from a man younger than 40 with glioma. CDR3s include the opening cysteine and the closing phenylalanine or tryptophan. A D gene is named only where the DNA matches it firmly. Not all rows give a size; the values are once, few, many and, for expanded clones, a class.

-	-	TRBV19	CASSINSGNTIYF
few	-	TRBV4-3	CASSQEWDDLNTEAFF
-	TRBD2	TRBV10-1	CASSSSGRGGNEQFF
-	-	TRBV10-2	CATIQRATRWGVTDTQYF
-	-	TRBV28	CASSLSYSGNTIYF
few	-	TRBV5-5	CASTTDRNTGELFF
-	TRBD1	TRBV5-1	CASSGGTGALTYNEQFF
-	-	TRBV19	CASSINAALNEQYF
few	-	TRBV6-1	CASSDSPGAYNEQFF
-	TRBD1	TRBV29-1	CSVGTGYVEQYF
-	TRBD2	TRBV9	CASSFRAGGPTDTQYF
-	TRBD1	TRBV5-1	CASSLGGTGGYEQYF
-	TRBD1	TRBV4-2	CASSLSPGTDFYGYTF
-	TRBD1	TRBV28	CASRGPIRTGGFYETQYF
once	-	TRBV9	CASSVGGRGYEQYF
-	-	TRBV5-3	CARSLAEGYTEAFF
-	-	TRBV30	CAWRDGPNQPQHF
-	TRBD1	TRBV4-2	CASSRGQADSYEQYF
-	TRBD1	TRBV18	CASSPQATGRTGELFF
-	-	TRBV5-8	CASSFLIRGGAAFF
-	-	TRBV10-3	CAIRDLGGTEAFF
once	TRBD1	TRBV5-5	CASSLNGARGGEAFF
-	TRBD1	TRBV18	CASSPGRGPFNTEAFF
few	-	TRBV30	CARRQTNTGELFF
-	-	TRBV28	CASSLYRSWAFF
-	-	TRBV4-2	CASRAQGNNSPLHF
-	-	TRBV5-4	CASSFSLQRADTQYF
-	-	TRBV6-4	CASSEKGGYQPQHF
-	-	TRBV6-9	CPFDKGFLYEQYF
-	-	TRBV5-1	CASSAQGGPDTQYF
-	TRBD2	TRBV4-1	CASSLREGNTGELFF
-	-	TRBV6-6	CASSLGGAGNTIYF
-	-	TRBV10-2	CASRDPAGELFF
once	-	TRBV7-3	CASSPGTDWENIQYF
-	-	TRBV9	CASSVQGPQETQYF
once	-	TRBV4-1	CASSQDWQGRINGYTF
-	TRBD1	TRBV7-6	CASSHQDRGLYEQYF
-	-	TRBV19	CASNVASTMGNTIYF
-	-	TRBV7-9	CASSLGGSSPLHF
-	TRBD1	TRBV6-5	CASSSRTGRIQYF